Shown below are 5 T cell receptor beta chains from a single sample sequenced in a study of cytomegalovirus exposure and HLA in healthy donors. PCR involved 60 Vbeta and 13 Jbeta primers. The data were produced by immunoSEQ multiplex PCR, yet TCRdb's version contains in-frame clones alone and is incomplete. The sample holds some 59,000 clones; 82% are singletons and the top ten take 3%. The sequenced sample was PBMCs. These receptors were taken from a young woman in good health and CMV-seronegative.

The chain links TRBV5-6 to TRBJ1-2; TRBD1 agrees at 9 bases. This CDR3 is 13 amino acids long. V shed 3 bases and J 8 bases; nucleotides not matched to a gene: 5. CDR1 and CDR2 from the germline V gene are SGHDT and YYEEEE. CDR3 coding DNA: TGTGCCAGCAGCTCACAGGGGGCGCCCGGCTACACCTTC. Amino acid sequence: CASSSQGAPGYTF. The entire variable domain, with the rest obtained from reference TRBV5-6 and TRBJ1-2, is as follows: DAGVTQSPTHLIKTRGQQVTLRCSPKSGHDTVSWYQQALGQGPQFIFQYYEEEERQRGNFPDRFSGHQFPNYSSELNVNALLLGDSALYLCASSSQGAPGYTFGSGTRLTVV.

This clone turned up a few times. The J gene is TRBJ2-2, the V gene TRBV10-3; 7 nucleotides line up with TRBD1. This CDR3 comprises 14 residues. Germline-derived CDR1 and CDR2 are ENHRY and SYGVKD. V gave up 7 bases and J gave up 7 bases; unmatched junction bases: 9. The CDR3 spells CAINQGGANGELFF. The CDR3 region has the DNA TGTGCCATCAACCAAGGGGGCGCGAACGGGGAGCTGTTTTTT.

This clone has just a few counts. The J gene is TRBJ1-4, the V gene TRBV28; a possible D gene is TRBD1 (5 bases). Germline CDR1 MDHEN, CDR2 SYDVKM. Trimming took off 4 bases at V and 7 bases at J, with 28 bases between the two ends. This CDR3 is built from 19 residues. CDR3 bases: TGTGCCAGCAGTTCCTACCCAGGGAGGGGTTCGAAGGGTGGTGAAAAACTGTTTTTT. Translation gives CASSSYPGRGSKGGEKLFF. Full variable domain (remainder filled in from reference TRBV28 and TRBJ1-4): DVKVTQSSRYLVKRTGEKVFLECVQDMDHENMFWYRQDPGLGLRLIYFSYDVKMKEKGDIPEGYSVSREKKERFSLILESASTNQTSMYLCASSSYPGRGSKGGEKLFFGSGTQLSVL.

J is TRBJ1-1 and V is TRBV6-1; D might be TRBD1 (5 bases). The CDR3 has 12 residues. Germline values: CDR1 MNHNS, CDR2 SASEGT. V lost 4 bases and J 4 bases, leaving 7 bases between the germline ends. The CDR3 reads CASSGDSTEAFF. CDR3 DNA: TGTGCCAGCAGTGGTGACAGCACTGAAGCTTTCTTT.

This clone is a singleton in its sample. The chain recombines TRBV2 with TRBJ1-2, with D perhaps TRBD1 (6 bases). CDR3 length: 15 amino acids. V shed 5 bases and J shed 6 bases, with 19 bases lying between them. Germline-derived CDR1 and CDR2 are SNHLY and FYNNEI. This CDR3 reads CASSQLLPGADGYTF. In nucleotides, the CDR3 is TGTGCCAGCAGTCAACTCCTCCCAGGGGCGGATGGCTACACCTTC.